Listed below are T cell receptor beta chains from one sample, sequenced in a study of cytomegalovirus exposure and HLA in healthy donors. This table comes from immunoSEQ multiplex PCR, and its TCRdb copy is limited to in-frame clones, with some not included. The table shows 100,000 to 150,000 clones, with around 90% occurring only once. The sample taken for sequencing was PBMCs. The source of these receptors is a woman aged 18 to 35 in good health and CMV-seronegative. The CDR3 runs from the conserved cysteine through the conserved F or W. The D gene is left open where the match is weak. Where a row states a size, it is once, few, many or the class of an expanded clone; other rows omit it.

j_call clone_size v_call d_call cdr3_aa cdr3_nt
TRBJ1-1 few TRBV29-1 - CSVGHEAFF TGCAGCGTGGGACACGAAGCTTTCTTT
TRBJ1-4 - TRBV7-6 TRBD1 CASSALGTGNEKLFF TGTGCCAGCAGCGCACTCGGGACAGGGAATGAAAAACTGTTTTTT
TRBJ1-5 - TRBV28 - CASSFSGRGGQPQHF TGTGCCAGCAGTTTTAGCGGTAGGGGTGGTCAGCCCCAGCATTTT
TRBJ1-1 - TRBV5-1 TRBD1 CASSLQGATEAFF TGCGCCAGCAGCTTACAGGGGGCGACTGAAGCTTTCTTT
TRBJ1-1 - TRBV4-1 TRBD1 CASSRQDRGHDEAFF TGCGCCAGCAGCCGACAGGACAGGGGGCATGATGAAGCTTTCTTT
TRBJ2-1 - TRBV6-5 TRBD2 CASSYSGNYNEQFF TGTGCCAGCAGTTATAGCGGGAACTACAATGAGCAGTTCTTC
TRBJ2-3 - TRBV11-3 - CASSSSTGFTDTQYF TGTGCCAGCAGTTCCTCCACGGGGTTCACAGATACGCAGTATTTT
TRBJ1-5 - TRBV28 TRBD1 CASTDRVGNQPQHF TGTGCCAGCACTGACAGGGTGGGCAATCAGCCCCAGCATTTT
TRBJ2-7 - TRBV29-1 - CSVVRGWPLYEQYF TGCAGCGTTGTAAGAGGGTGGCCACTGTACGAGCAGTACTTC
TRBJ2-7 few TRBV28 - CASSTTGIGYEQYF TGTGCCAGCAGCACGACAGGAATTGGCTACGAGCAGTACTTC
TRBJ1-5 - TRBV28 - CASSARLTINQPQHF TGTGCCAGCAGTGCCCGACTGACCATCAATCAGCCCCAGCATTTT
TRBJ2-1 - TRBV5-1 TRBD2 CASSLGLAGLDNEQFF TGCGCCAGCAGCTTGGGACTAGCGGGATTGGACAATGAGCAGTTCTTC
TRBJ2-1 - TRBV4-1 TRBD2 CASSQTSGGNNEQFF TGCGCCAGCAGCCAGACTAGCGGAGGGAACAATGAGCAGTTCTTC
TRBJ2-7 - TRBV5-4 TRBD2 CASSLGTSGYEQYF TGTGCCAGCAGCTTGGGGACTAGCGGATACGAGCAGTACTTC
TRBJ2-7 - TRBV2 - CASRNVGAGEQYF TGTGCCAGCAGGAACGTGGGAGCGGGCGAGCAGTACTTC
TRBJ2-4 - TRBV28 TRBD2 CASRLGLAENIQYF TGTGCCAGCAGGCTGGGACTAGCGGAAAACATTCAGTACTTC
TRBJ2-5 - TRBV29-1 - CSVVRATEETQYF TGCAGCGTTGTGAGGGCGACGGAAGAGACCCAGTACTTC
TRBJ2-7 - TRBV28 - CASSLQAGLYEQYF TGTGCCAGCAGTTTACAGGCGGGGCTTTACGAGCAGTACTTC
TRBJ2-1 - TRBV7-9 TRBD1 CASRSWTARGIYNEQFF TGTGCCAGCAGAAGTTGGACAGCCAGGGGGATCTACAATGAGCAGTTCTTC
TRBJ1-3 once TRBV7-8 TRBD1 CASSWGTAGAGNTIYF TGTGCCAGCAGCTGGGGGACAGCTGGGGCTGGAAACACCATATATTTT
TRBJ2-7 - TRBV18 TRBD1 CASSPSGTVSYEQYF TGTGCCAGCTCACCCTCCGGGACAGTCTCCTACGAGCAGTACTTC
TRBJ2-1 once TRBV29-1 TRBD1 CSATPDRGSPSSYNEQFF TGCAGCGCCACACCGGACAGGGGGAGCCCCTCTTCCTACAATGAGCAGTTCTTC
TRBJ1-5 - TRBV4-1 TRBD1 CASSQRQGDSNQPQHF TGCGCCAGCAGCCAAAGACAGGGGGACAGCAATCAGCCCCAGCATTTT
TRBJ2-7 - TRBV27 TRBD2 CASSRDYVYEQYF TGTGCCAGCAGCCGGGACTACGTATACGAGCAGTACTTC
TRBJ2-1 - TRBV6-5 - CASSYSGLHNEQFF TGTGCCAGCAGTTACTCGGGACTCCACAATGAGCAGTTCTTC
TRBJ2-7 - TRBV5-1 - CASSLDTPYEQYF TGCGCCAGCAGCCTCGATACTCCCTACGAGCAGTACTTC
TRBJ2-3 - TRBV15 TRBD2 CATSVVAGAPDTQYF TGTGCCACCAGCGTCGTAGCGGGAGCCCCAGATACGCAGTATTTT
TRBJ1-1 - TRBV7-9 - CASSWPVGQGTEAFF TGTGCCAGCAGCTGGCCGGTGGGGCAGGGCACTGAAGCTTTCTTT
TRBJ2-7 - TRBV27 TRBD1 CATEGQASGEQYF TGTGCCACAGAGGGACAGGCCTCGGGTGAGCAGTACTTC
TRBJ2-7 - TRBV20-1 TRBD1 CSASLDRGQYF TGCAGTGCTAGCCTCGACAGGGGACAGTACTTC
TRBJ2-3 - TRBV29-1 TRBD2 CSVQAGSSTDTQYF TGCAGCGTCCAAGCGGGATCTAGCACAGATACGCAGTATTTT
TRBJ2-7 - TRBV11-3 TRBD1 CASSLWGQNPTYEQYF TGTGCCAGCAGCCTATGGGGACAGAACCCAACCTACGAGCAGTACTTC
TRBJ1-1 once TRBV6-5 - CASLGGTNTEAFF TGTGCCAGCCTTGGAGGGACGAACACTGAAGCTTTCTTT
TRBJ2-3 - TRBV28 TRBD2 CASSFGTSRTDTQYF TGTGCCAGCAGTTTTGGGACTAGCCGTACAGATACGCAGTATTTT
TRBJ2-7 - TRBV7-2 TRBD2 CASSLMGLALSYEQYF TGTGCCAGCAGCCTAATGGGACTAGCGCTCTCCTACGAGCAGTACTTC
TRBJ2-3 - TRBV7-6 TRBD2 CASSLATSGSNSDTQYF TGTGCCAGCAGCTTAGCGACCAGCGGGAGCAACTCAGATACGCAGTATTTT
TRBJ2-7 - TRBV27 - CASSLSGGTLSYEQYF TGTGCCAGCAGTTTATCAGGGGGTACTCTGTCCTACGAGCAGTACTTC